The 8 T cell receptor beta chains in this list originate from one sample, sequenced in a study of blood T cell repertoires in COVID-19. Assay used: immunoSEQ multiplex PCR; TCRdb lists only in-frame clones, some missing. The sample has approximately 49,000 clones, more than 75% seen once; the top ten hold 4%. Sequenced input: peripheral blood. The receptor set was obtained from a man aged 50 or older with acute or convalescent COVID-19.

This clone occurred a few times. The rearrangement links TRBV6-5 to TRBJ2-1, with 8 positions matching TRBD1. Trimming cost V 7 bases and J 4 bases; bases outside gene matches: 6. CDR1 is MNHEY, CDR2 SVGAGI, per germline. This CDR3 spans 14 amino acids. The CDR3 nucleotides read TGTGCCAGCAAGGCTCAGGGGGCTTACAATGAGCAGTTCTTC. Translating it yields CASKAQGAYNEQFF.

V usage is TRBV5-1 and J usage is TRBJ2-5; 7 bases are a match to TRBD1. The CDR3 is 15 residues long. Germline V gene sequence: CDR1 SGHRS, CDR2 YFSETQ. Trimming at V came to 2 bases and at J to 3 bases, leaving 7 bases not matched to a gene. The CDR3 coding sequence is TGCGCCAGCAGCTTTATTCTAGACAGGGAAGAGACCCAGTACTTC. It translates to CASSFILDREETQYF.

This chain joins TRBV4-1 and TRBJ2-4; 7 bases agree with TRBD1. The CDR3 loop spans 14 amino acids. With V trimmed by 3 bases and J by 5 bases, 4 bases remained unmatched. Per germline, CDR1 MGHRA and CDR2 YSYEKL. CDR3 in amino acids: CASSQTGLENIQYF. The CDR3 bases are TGCGCCAGCAGCCAGACAGGGCTCGAAAACATTCAGTACTTC.

This clone has just a few counts. The chain links TRBV5-6 to TRBJ2-7; perhaps TRBD1 as D (6 bases). Germline CDR1 and CDR2: SGHDT and YYEEEE. The CDR3 contains 12 residues. V gave up 7 bases and J gave up 5 bases, with 13 bases separating them. The CDR3 bases are TGTGCCAGCCAGGGGATGGGTGACGAGCAGTACTTC. This translates into CASQGMGDEQYF.

This chain uses TRBV18 with TRBJ2-7, with a tentative D call TRBD2 (5 bases). V lost 6 bases and J 3 bases, leaving 12 bases between the germline ends. This CDR3 comprises 13 residues. CDR1 is KGHSH, CDR2 LQKENI, per germline. CDR3 DNA: TGTGCCAGCTCCCGAGCGGTAAGCTACGAGCAGTACTTC. Its protein is CASSRAVSYEQYF.

The CDR3 protein is CASSYMGRETQYF. The CDR3 DNA follows: TGTGCCAGCAGTTACATGGGGCGGGAGACCCAGTACTTC. This chain connects TRBV6-2 or TRBV6-3 to TRBJ2-5, with D possibly TRBD1 on 5 matching bases. Germline-derived CDR1 and CDR2 are MNHEY and SVGEGT. The CDR3 spans 13 residues. V dropped 2 bases and J dropped 5 bases, with 9 bases sitting between them.

The gene calls are TRBV24-1 and TRBJ1-1; weak D call: TRBD1 (6 bases). CDR1 KGHDR and CDR2 SFDVKD come from the germline V gene. The CDR3 contains 11 residues. V was cut by 10 bases and J by 5 bases, with 10 bases left in between. The CDR3 here is CATGDMTEAFF. The DNA of the CDR3 is TGTGCCACAGGGGACATGACTGAAGCTTTCTTT.

The rearrangement links TRBV3-1 (or the pseudogene TRBV3-2) to TRBJ1-1; D unclear. This CDR3 spans 16 amino acids. V lost 0 bases to trimming and J lost 0 bases, with 11 bases between them. Germline V lookup: CDR1 LGHDT, CDR2 YNNKEL (reference sequence). CDR3 amino acids: CASSQDLSGLNTEAFF. In DNA, the CDR3 is TGTGCCAGCAGCCAAGATCTATCAGGCCTGAACACTGAAGCTTTCTTT.